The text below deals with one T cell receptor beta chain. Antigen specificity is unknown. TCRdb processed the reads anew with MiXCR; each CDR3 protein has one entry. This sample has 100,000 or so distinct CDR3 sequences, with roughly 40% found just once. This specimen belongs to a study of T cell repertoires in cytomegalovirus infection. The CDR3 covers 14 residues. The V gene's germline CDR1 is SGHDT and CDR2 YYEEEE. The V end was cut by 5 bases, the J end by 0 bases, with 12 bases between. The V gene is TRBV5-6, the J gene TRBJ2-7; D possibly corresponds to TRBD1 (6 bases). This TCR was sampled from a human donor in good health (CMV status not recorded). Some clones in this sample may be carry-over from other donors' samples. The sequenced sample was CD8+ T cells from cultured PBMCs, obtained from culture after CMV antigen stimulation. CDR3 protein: CASSETGSSYEQYF. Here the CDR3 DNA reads TGTGCCAGCAGTGAGACAGGAAGCTCCTACGAGCAGTACTTC.